A selection of T cell receptor beta chains follows, all from one sample in a study of beta chain features in type 1 diabetes. Libraries were prepared by immunoSEQ multiplex PCR; TCRdb keeps only in-frame clonotypes and omits some of them. The sample carries some 250,000 clones, less than 35% recorded once. The sequencing input was central memory CD4+ T cells from blood. These receptors all come from a man aged 25-40 years in good health. Both conserved end residues are part of each CDR3. The D gene is left open where the match is weak. Part of the rows lack a size; the others show once, few, many or a class for expanded clones.

j_call v_call d_call clone_size cdr3_nt cdr3_aa
TRBJ2-7 TRBV30 . few TGTGCCTGGAGTGTTGGCTCCGAGCAGTACTTC CAWSVGSEQYF
TRBJ1-6 TRBV19 . . TGTGCCAGTAACACGGAGACAGGCTCGTTTTCACCCCTCCACTTT CASNTETGSFSPLHF
TRBJ2-2 TRBV2 . few TGTGCCAGCAGTGAATTGGTAACGAACACCGGGGAGCTGTTTTTT CASSELVTNTGELFF
TRBJ2-3 TRBV7-2 . few TGTGCCAGCAGCCCTCAGGCTAGCACAGATACGCAGTATTTT CASSPQASTDTQYF
TRBJ2-5 TRBV27 TRBD1 few TGTGCCAGCAGTTTACAGGGGGCGGTCGCAGAGACCCAGTACTTC CASSLQGAVAETQYF
TRBJ1-5 TRBV6-1 . . TGTGCCAGCAGTGAAGTGGAGGGAAGCCGGCAGCCCCAGCATTTT CASSEVEGSRQPQHF
TRBJ2-5 TRBV20-1 TRBD2 . TGCAGTGCTAGTCGGGAGGCCCAGTACTTC CSASREAQYF
TRBJ2-2 TRBV9 . many TGTGCCAGCAGCGTAGCCTCCTATGGCACCGGGGAGCTGTTTTTT CASSVASYGTGELFF
TRBJ1-1 TRBV29-1 . . TGCAGCGGGAGGGTACAGGCGAACACTGAAGCTTTCTTT CSGRVQANTEAFF
TRBJ2-3 TRBV30 TRBD2 . TGTGCCTATACTAGCGGGGGGCGTGTGTTTACGGAAGATACGCAGTATTTT CAYTSGGRVFTEDTQYF
TRBJ1-4 TRBV18 . . TGTGCCAGCTCGCCGGTCCGGGACGTCGGTGAAAAACTGTTTTTT CASSPVRDVGEKLFF
TRBJ2-1 TRBV7-8 . . TGTGCCAGCAGCTTAGGACCCAACAATGAGCAGTTCTTC CASSLGPNNEQFF
TRBJ2-5 TRBV2 . . TGTGCCAGCAGTGAAAACGTCCAAGAGACCCAGTACTTC CASSENVQETQYF
TRBJ1-2 TRBV15 TRBD1 few TGTGCCACCAGCGAAACAGGGGGCGCGGACTATGGCTACACCTTC CATSETGGADYGYTF
TRBJ2-7 TRBV5-1 . few TGCGCCAGCAGCTTGTCTCTGACTGGGCAGTTTTCCTACGAGCAGTACTTC CASSLSLTGQFSYEQYF
TRBJ2-1 TRBV6-5 . few TGTGCCAGCAGAAACGGATTCTACAATGAGCAGTTCTTC CASRNGFYNEQFF
TRBJ1-5 TRBV18 TRBD1 . TGTGCCAGCTCACCGGACAGGGGAGCACAGCCCCAGCATTTT CASSPDRGAQPQHF
TRBJ2-1 TRBV6-5 TRBD2 . TGTGCCAGCAGTTACTCGATTCTTCTAGCGGGGAGTGAGCAGTTCTTC CASSYSILLAGSEQFF
TRBJ2-5 TRBV28 . . TGTGCCAGCGAGGGTCCGGAGACCCAGTACTTC CASEGPETQYF
TRBJ2-1 TRBV30 . . TGTGCCTGGGACCATGCCCGGTCCTACAATGAGCAGTTCTTC CAWDHARSYNEQFF
TRBJ2-7 TRBV11-2 . . TGTGCCAGCAGCTTAGTACCGGACACCTTGTACGAGCAGTACTTC CASSLVPDTLYEQYF
TRBJ1-5 TRBV9 . few TGTGCCAGCAGCTTATCCGAGTATCAGCCCCAGCATTTT CASSLSEYQPQHF
TRBJ2-4 TRBV11-2 . few TGTGCCAGCAGCCTCCGGGGTAGCAAATACTTC CASSLRGSKYF
TRBJ2-3 TRBV5-1 . . TGCGCCAGCACTAAAGGACAGCCTGGCCGAGATACGCAGTATTTT CASTKGQPGRDTQYF
TRBJ1-6 TRBV30 . . TGTGCCTGGAGACAGGGTCCCTATAATTCACCCCTCCACTTT CAWRQGPYNSPLHF
TRBJ2-7 TRBV7-2 TRBD2 . TGTGCCAGCAGCTTAGCGTCCAGCGGGAGCATCGAGCAGTACTTC CASSLASSGSIEQYF
TRBJ2-7 TRBV6-5 TRBD1 . TGTGCCAGCAGTCAGACAGGGAAGCCATACGAGCAGTACTTC CASSQTGKPYEQYF
TRBJ2-3 TRBV5-1 TRBD1 . TGCGCCAGCAGCCCTCGAAGCGACAGGGAATACACAGATACGCAGTATTTT CASSPRSDREYTDTQYF
TRBJ2-7 TRBV7-9 . few TGTGCCAGCAGCCTTATAGGGACATCCTCCTACGAGCAGTACTTC CASSLIGTSSYEQYF
TRBJ2-5 TRBV2 . . TGTGCCAGCAGCGCCCGGGTGACCGCGGGGGAGACCCAGTACTTC CASSARVTAGETQYF
TRBJ2-1 TRBV2 . few TGTGCCAGCAGTGACCCTACCGGGACAAATGAGCAGTTCTTC CASSDPTGTNEQFF
TRBJ2-3 TRBV15 . few TGTGCCACCAGCAGACGACAGGGCACAGATACGCAGTATTTT CATSRRQGTDTQYF
TRBJ2-3 TRBV28 TRBD2 . TGTGCCAGCAGTTCGCTAGCGGGAGGCCACCCCACAGATACGCAGTATTTT CASSSLAGGHPTDTQYF
TRBJ2-3 TRBV4-3 . once TGCGCCAGCAGCCAAGATGGCAGGGGATTAGATACGCAGTATTTT CASSQDGRGLDTQYF
TRBJ1-5 TRBV30 . few TGTGCCTGGAGTCCCCCAGGGTACCAGCCCCAGCATTTT CAWSPPGYQPQHF
TRBJ2-5 TRBV7-9 . . TGTGCCAGCAGCTTAGGCGGAGCAAAAGAGACCCAGTACTTC CASSLGGAKETQYF
TRBJ1-6 TRBV25-1 . few TGTGCCAGCAGTGAATCTCTAGGGAACAATTCACCCCTCCACTTT CASSESLGNNSPLHF
TRBJ2-5 TRBV28 . few TGTGCCAGCAGTCTCATGGGGGCAGAGACCCAGTACTTC CASSLMGAETQYF
TRBJ2-2 TRBV27 . few TGTGCCAGCAGTTTACGGCCGGTCACCGGGGAGCTGTTTTTT CASSLRPVTGELFF
TRBJ2-3 TRBV14 . few TGTGCCAGCAGCCAAGATTCGGGGCTTATCACAGATACGCAGTATTTT CASSQDSGLITDTQYF
TRBJ1-4 TRBV7-9 . . TGTGCCAGCAGCCTACCCCAGGGAAAACTGTTTTTT CASSLPQGKLFF
TRBJ2-5 TRBV5-1 TRBD2 few TGCGCCAGCAGCCCCTCCGGGACTAGTCAAGAGACCCAGTACTTC CASSPSGTSQETQYF
TRBJ2-7 TRBV27 TRBD1 . TGTGCCAGCAGTTTAAGGACAGGGGGCCGCGAGCAGTACTTC CASSLRTGGREQYF
TRBJ2-7 TRBV5-1 TRBD1 few TGCGCCAGCAGCAGACTCCGGGACAGGGGGGCCTCCTACGAGCAGTACTTC CASSRLRDRGASYEQYF
TRBJ1-5 TRBV30 TRBD1 . TGTGCCTGGAGTAAATGGGGACAGGGAAACCAGCCCCAGCATTTT CAWSKWGQGNQPQHF
TRBJ2-7 TRBV7-7 . . TGTGCCAGCAGCTTAGGCAGGCACAGGACCTTCCAAAGCTCCTACGAGCAGTACTTC CASSLGRHRTFQSSYEQYF
TRBJ2-5 TRBV19 . few TGTGCCAGTAGAGGTAGTCCGGAGACCCAGTACTTC CASRGSPETQYF